This T cell receptor beta chain emerged from a study of early stage breast cancer tumors. As for the study in general: Of around 15 invasive breast tumors, more than ten were hormone receptor-positive, HER2-negative. Study findings and constraints: Chain pairing and CD4, CD8 or FOXP3 expression were not captured. Most shared enriched TCRB sequences were commonly generated ones.

Profiling relied on immunoSEQ multiplex PCR, and the TCRdb table lists in-frame clones only, not all of them. The repertoire holds 65,000 to 75,000 clones, with less than 90% as singletons. A note on this clone: Its specificity is unknown.

V lost 0 bases, J lost 5 bases, and 11 bases lay in between. The CDR3 runs 14 residues. Germline CDR1 reads SGHNT; CDR2 reads YYREEE (reference sequence). The gene calls are TRBV5-4 and TRBJ2-5; perhaps TRBD1 as D (5 bases). The TCR originated in a person aged 35-50 years with breast cancer. The sample consisted of blood. The CDR3 loop reads CASSLDQGSETQYF. CDR3 DNA: TGTGCCAGCAGCTTGGACCAGGGCAGCGAGACCCAGTACTTC. Full variable domain (missing parts from reference TRBV5-4 and TRBJ2-5): ETGVTQSPTHLIKTRGQQVTLRCSSQSGHNTVSWYQQALGQGPQFIFQYYREEENGRGNFPPRFSGLQFPNYSSELNVNALELDDSALYLCASSLDQGSETQYFGPGTRLLVL.